These 30 T cell receptor beta chains came from one sample sequenced in a study of identical twins. TCRdb processed the 5' RACE reads anew with MiXCR; each CDR3 protein has one entry. The profile shows 200,000 to 250,000 distinct CDR3 sequences, 5.5% to 7% of them singletons. The same specimen was also included in a second study, on yellow fever vaccine responses in identical twins.

Sample: memory (CD45RO+) T cells sorted from blood. All receptors come from a young woman in good health.

CDR3 residues: CASRLAPSTDTQYF. The CDR3 DNA follows: TGTGCCAGCAGGCTAGCGCCTTCCACAGATACGCAGTATTTT. The V gene is TRBV27, the J gene TRBJ2-3; D is possibly TRBD2 (6 bases). With 6 bases removed from V and 2 bases from J, the gap between germline ends came to 12 bases. The CDR3 is 14 amino acids. The V gene's germline CDR1 is MNHEY and CDR2 SMNVEV (reference sequence).

The chain recombines TRBV6-4 with TRBJ2-1; D possibly corresponds to TRBD2 (5 bases). The CDR3 has 15 amino acids. The ends were cut back, 6 bases at V and 6 bases at J, with 18 bases in the middle. Looked up from germline, CDR1 is MRHNA and CDR2 is SNTAGT. The CDR3 DNA follows: TGTGCCAGCAGCGAAAGAGGGCACTGGTCCAATGAGCAGTTCTTC. This codes for CASSERGHWSNEQFF.

The chain employs TRBV20-1 and TRBJ1-5; TRBD1 agrees at 7 bases. Germline-derived CDR1 and CDR2 are DFQATT and SNEGSKA (reference sequence). CDR3 length: 14 residues. Unmatched junction bases numbered 5, after V lost 3 bases and J lost 3 bases. The CDR3 region is CSAREGQANQPQHF. As DNA, the CDR3 is TGCAGTGCTAGGGAAGGACAGGCCAATCAGCCCCAGCATTTT.

In its sample, this clonotype was seen a few times. This chain uses TRBV3-1 with TRBJ1-5; a possible D gene is TRBD1 (5 bases). This CDR3 is 16 amino acids long. Trimming took off 1 base at V and 2 bases at J, with 12 bases between the two ends. Germline lookup yields CDR1 LGHDT and CDR2 YNNKEL (reference sequence). The CDR3 spells CASSQGNRGGNQPQHF. CDR3 sequence (DNA): TGTGCCAGCAGCCAAGGAAACCGGGGGGGCAATCAGCCCCAGCATTTT.

The chain combines TRBV19 with TRBJ2-5; perhaps TRBD1 as D (6 bases). The germline V and J ends were trimmed by 4 bases and 4 bases, with 13 bases remaining between them. This CDR3 is built from 14 residues. Germline CDR1 reads LNHDA; CDR2 reads SQIVND (reference sequence). The CDR3 coding sequence is TGTGCCAGTAGTACTGGACAGCTCGTAGAGACCCAGTACTTC. Protein product: CASSTGQLVETQYF. The variable domain in full, completed from reference TRBV19 and TRBJ2-5, reads DGGITQSPKYLFRKEGQNVTLSCEQNLNHDAMYWYRQDPGQGLRLIYYSQIVNDFQKGDIAEGYSVSREKKESFPLTVTSAQKNPTAFYLCASSTGQLVETQYFGPGTRLLVL.

This clonotype showed up many times. V usage is TRBV5-5 and J usage is TRBJ1-1; D is undetermined. V dropped 2 bases and J dropped 3 bases, with 11 bases sitting between them. Looked up from germline, CDR1 is SGHKS and CDR2 is YYEKEE (reference sequence). This CDR3 is built from 14 residues. The CDR3 loop is CASSFTPLDTEAFF. The CDR3 bases are TGTGCCAGCAGCTTTACCCCCCTGGACACTGAAGCTTTCTTT. The complete variable domain, with remaining parts taken from reference TRBV5-5 and TRBJ1-1, reads DAGVTQSPTHLIKTRGQQVTLRCSPISGHKSVSWYQQVLGQGPQFIFQYYEKEERGRGNFPDRFSARQFPNYSSELNVNALLLGDSALYLCASSFTPLDTEAFFGQGTRLTVV.

This clonotype was seen many times. The chain combines TRBV6-5 with TRBJ2-4; D is tentatively TRBD1 or TRBD2 (7 bases each). The CDR3 has 14 amino acids. CDR1 and CDR2 (germline): MNHEY, SVGAGI. The V end lost 2 bases, the J end lost 7 bases, and 12 bases lay between the germline ends. The CDR3 here is CASSYNQGGNIQYF. DNA for the CDR3: TGTGCCAGCAGTTACAATCAGGGGGGGAACATTCAGTACTTC.

The chain uses TRBV5-6 and TRBJ2-4, with 12 nucleotides matching TRBD2. In germline, CDR1 is SGHDT, CDR2 YYEEEE. This CDR3 is 18 amino acids long. The J segment lost 2 bases and the V segment lost 4 bases, leaving 10 bases of the junction unmatched. CDR3 sequence: CASSTSLAGGLPKNIQYF. CDR3 nucleotides: TGTGCCAGCAGCACCAGTCTAGCGGGGGGGCTCCCCAAAAACATTCAGTACTTC.

This clonotype was detected only a few times. This rearrangement joins TRBV5-1 to TRBJ2-7; no definite D call. There are 16 residues in the CDR3. Germline loops: CDR1 SGHRS, CDR2 YFSETQ. V was pared by 2 bases and J by 5 bases, with 20 bases between. The CDR3 is CASSFSGNFHQDEQYF. The CDR3 coding sequence is TGCGCCAGCAGCTTCTCGGGCAACTTCCACCAAGACGAGCAGTACTTC. The full variable domain, rest sourced from reference TRBV5-1 and TRBJ2-7, is KAGVTQTPRYLIKTRGQQVTLSCSPISGHRSVSWYQQTPGQGLQFLFEYFSETQRNKGNFPGRFSGRQFSNSRSEMNVSTLELGDSALYLCASSFSGNFHQDEQYFGPGTRLTVT.

The table lists this clonotype with many counts. Sequence at one end of the junction differs from germline and may be a read error. V is TRBV5-1 and J is TRBJ1-1; 7 bases are shared with TRBD1. The V gene's germline CDR1 is SGHRS and CDR2 YFSETQ. The CDR3 length is 11 residues. CDR3 sequence reads: CASSPGTAAYF. The CDR3 bases are TGCGCCAGCAGCCCGGGGACAGCGGCTTACTTT.

This clonotype was detected ten times or more. This chain uses TRBV5-5 with TRBJ1-5; perhaps TRBD1 as D (6 bases). This CDR3 is built from 17 residues. Germline V gene data show CDR1 as SGHKS and CDR2 as YYEKEE (reference sequence). V was cut by 5 bases and J by 3 bases, with 21 bases left in between. This chain's CDR3 is CASRTRGTRDTNQPQHF. For the CDR3, the DNA is TGTGCCAGCAGGACTCGGGGGACACGGGACACCAATCAGCCCCAGCATTTT.

There are many counts of this clonotype. The CDR3 here is CASSTFPGQRSYEQYF. As DNA, the CDR3 is TGTGCCAGCAGTACCTTTCCGGGACAGCGTTCCTACGAGCAGTACTTC. This chain joins TRBV28 and TRBJ2-7; 7 bases fit TRBD1. The CDR3 sequence is 16 residues long. The V gene end was trimmed by 5 bases and the J gene end by 1 base; junction bases not matched to a gene: 11. CDR1 and CDR2 (germline): MDHEN, SYDVKM.

V usage is TRBV6-1 and J usage is TRBJ2-2; 8 positions agree with TRBD2. In germline, CDR1 is MNHNS, CDR2 SASEGT. V lost 7 bases, J lost 7 bases, and 8 bases stayed unmatched. The CDR3 loop spans 14 amino acids. The CDR3 loop reads CASTRGGRSGELFF. CDR3 nucleotides: TGTGCCAGCACCCGGGGGGGCCGAAGCGGGGAGCTGTTTTTT.

This clonotype occurred many times. The chain links TRBV18 to TRBJ2-1; a weak D match, TRBD2 (5 bases). The germline V and J ends were trimmed by 4 bases and 0 bases, with 16 bases remaining between them. The CDR3 sequence is 17 residues long. Per the germline V gene, CDR1 is KGHSH and CDR2 is LQKENI. CDR3 sequence: CASSRTALGSSYNEQFF. CDR3 sequence (DNA): TGTGCCAGCTCACGCACGGCACTAGGATCCTCCTACAATGAGCAGTTCTTC.

This clonotype was seen repeatedly, ten times or more. The V gene is TRBV7-9, the J gene TRBJ1-1; no clear D gene. The CDR3 consists of 12 residues. CDR1 SEHNR and CDR2 FQNEAQ come from the germline V gene (reference sequence). V was clipped by 1 base and J by 6 bases, with 6 bases between them. The CDR3 region is CASSLVDSEAFF. The CDR3 bases are TGTGCCAGCAGCTTAGTCGACTCTGAAGCTTTCTTT. The whole variable domain, filled in from reference TRBV7-9 and TRBJ1-1, reads DTGVSQNPRHKITKRGQNVTFRCDPISEHNRLYWYRQTLGQGPEFLTYFQNEAQLEKSRLLSDRFSAERPKGSFSTLEIQRTEQGDSAMYLCASSLVDSEAFFGQGTRLTVV.

The rearrangement links TRBV6-2 or TRBV6-3 to TRBJ2-1; tentatively, D is TRBD1 (6 bases). The CDR3 is made up of 15 amino acids. Trimming shortened V by 7 bases and J by 6 bases, and 19 bases separated the two germline ends. Looked up from germline, CDR1 is MNHEY and CDR2 is SVGEGT. The CDR3 sequence: CASTSPDSLRNEQFF. In DNA form, the CDR3 reads TGTGCCAGCACCAGTCCGGACAGCCTCCGCAATGAGCAGTTCTTC.

The V call is TRBV5-1, the J call TRBJ2-5, with D perhaps matching TRBD1 (6 bases). CDR1 and CDR2 from the germline V gene are SGHRS and YFSETQ. The CDR3 length is 13 residues. V lost 3 bases and J 5 bases, leaving 11 bases between the germline ends. CDR3 nucleotides: TGCGCCAGCAGCTCGGACAGAAGGGAGACCCAGTACTTC. Protein sequence: CASSSDRRETQYF.

This clonotype came up many times. The rearrangement uses TRBV5-1 and TRBJ1-1, with D tentatively TRBD1 (5 bases). The CDR3 has 14 amino acids. CDR1 SGHRS and CDR2 YFSETQ come from the germline V gene. Trimming removed 4 bases from V and 6 bases from J, with 16 bases in between. The CDR3 region is CASSESGLLAEAFF. The CDR3 DNA reads as TGCGCCAGCAGCGAATCAGGGTTGTTGGCTGAAGCTTTCTTT.

Ten or more counts support this clonotype. The chain employs TRBV27 and TRBJ2-3; TRBD1 agrees at 9 bases. Germline CDR1 is MNHEY and CDR2 is SMNVEV (reference sequence). Germline trimming cut 6 bases from V and 8 bases from J; bases unmatched to any gene: 9. CDR3 length equals 14 residues. This CDR3 reads CASSLGLGQGTQYF. The CDR3 nucleotides read TGTGCCAGCAGCCTAGGTTTGGGACAGGGTACGCAGTATTTT.

This clonotype was counted a few times. The chain joins TRBV20-1 to TRBJ2-1, with 10 bases aligning to TRBD2. Germline-derived CDR1 and CDR2 are DFQATT and SNEGSKA (reference sequence). The CDR3 extends over 18 amino acids. V shed 0 bases, J shed 3 bases, and the junction held 11 bases outside the gene matches. CDR3 sequence reads: CSARDQRPSGSGYNEQFF. CDR3 DNA: TGCAGTGCTAGAGATCAAAGGCCTAGCGGGAGTGGCTACAATGAGCAGTTCTTC.

A few counts support this clonotype. The CDR3 spells CASSPDRATYGYTF. CDR3 nucleotide sequence: TGTGCCAGCTCACCGGACAGGGCTACCTATGGCTACACCTTC. The chain joins TRBV18 to TRBJ1-2; 8 bases match TRBD1. Germline CDR1 is KGHSH and CDR2 is LQKENI. V lost 3 bases and J lost 4; bases outside the gene matches: 4. The CDR3 runs to 14 residues.

This clonotype has ten or more counts. The gene calls are TRBV12-3 or TRBV12-4 and TRBJ2-3; no firm D call. Deletions cut 3 bases from V and 1 base from J, with 8 bases between. There are 14 residues in the CDR3. CDR3: CASSFFRGTDTQYF. In DNA, the CDR3 is TGTGCCAGCAGTTTCTTCCGGGGCACAGATACGCAGTATTTT.

This clonotype showed up many times. V is TRBV27 and J is TRBJ1-5, with TRBD1 identical over 7 bases. From germline, CDR1 is MNHEY and CDR2 SMNVEV (reference sequence). Trimming took 8 bases from V and 1 from J; bases not matched to a gene: 14. The CDR3 is 17 amino acids. CDR3 in DNA: TGTGCCAGCTCCTCCAGGGCAGGGGGTACGAGCAATCAGCCCCAGCATTTT. The encoded protein is CASSSRAGGTSNQPQHF.

This clonotype was found many times. The rearrangement links TRBV29-1 to TRBJ2-7; D gene uncertain. The germline gives CDR1 SQVTM, CDR2 ANQGSEA. The CDR3 contains 13 residues. The V gene lost 3 bases and the J gene lost 0 bases, with 9 bases spanning the gap. CDR3 sequence: CSVDWTSSYEQYF. The CDR3 coding sequence is TGCAGCGTTGATTGGACGAGCTCCTACGAGCAGTACTTC.

This clonotype was observed many times. V and J are TRBV4-1 and TRBJ2-7; D not certain. Trimming removed 6 bases at V and 3 bases at J, with 12 bases between. CDR1 and CDR2 from the germline V gene are MGHRA and YSYEKL. The CDR3 length is 13 residues. The CDR3 region is CASRSQASYEQYF. As DNA, the CDR3 is TGCGCCAGCAGGTCGCAAGCGAGCTACGAGCAGTACTTC.

This clonotype was detected ten times or more. V gene TRBV3-1 combines with J gene TRBJ1-6, with 8 positions matching TRBD1. This CDR3 has 14 residues. With 1 base clipped from V and 7 bases from J, the junction kept 0 bases outside the gene matches. Germline V gene lookup returns CDR1 LGHDT and CDR2 YNNKEL (reference sequence). CDR3 DNA: TGTGCCAGCAGCCAAGGACAGGGGAATTCACCCCTCCACTTT. This sequence encodes CASSQGQGNSPLHF.

The chain uses TRBV6-1 and TRBJ2-7; D remains unclear. The CDR3 loop spans 14 amino acids. V gave up 1 base and J gave up 5 bases, with 12 bases separating them. CDR1 is MNHNS and CDR2 is SASEGT in the germline V gene. CDR3 bases: TGTGCCAGCAGTGAAGAGGATAGTATCCACGAGCAGTACTTC. This sequence encodes CASSEEDSIHEQYF.

This clonotype has more than one count but fewer than ten. CDR3 protein: CSARGPGGRYNEQFF. For the CDR3, the DNA is TGCAGTGCTAGAGGACCGGGGGGGCGATACAATGAGCAGTTCTTC. This sequence joins TRBV20-1 and TRBJ2-1; 8 nucleotides agree with TRBD2. Germline CDR1 and CDR2: DFQATT and SNEGSKA (reference sequence). The CDR3 runs to 15 residues. With 1 base clipped from V and 4 bases from J, the junction kept 6 bases outside the gene matches.

The table lists this clonotype with a few counts. V and J are TRBV7-3 and TRBJ2-1, with 11 positions matching TRBD2. With 1 base clipped from V and 8 bases from J, the junction kept 10 bases outside the gene matches. The CDR3 covers 17 residues. Germline values: CDR1 SGHTA, CDR2 FQGTGA. The CDR3 DNA follows: TGTGCCAGCAGCTTAAGTAGACTAGCGGGGACGCTGGATGAGCAGTTCTTC. Encoded protein: CASSLSRLAGTLDEQFF.

This chain joins TRBV11-3 and TRBJ2-1; D is unresolved. The CDR3 sequence is 17 residues long. The V and J ends lost 2 bases and 5 bases respectively, with 19 bases between them. Germline-derived CDR1 and CDR2 are SGHNT and YENEEA. The CDR3 spells CASSLTPRLVGNNEQFF. CDR3 sequence (DNA): TGTGCCAGCAGCTTAACACCGAGGCTTGTAGGGAACAATGAGCAGTTCTTC.